The clone carrying this T cell receptor beta chain was seen just once. Its antigen is still unknown. TCRdb keeps only in-frame clones here, not all; method: immunoSEQ multiplex PCR. In the table there are some 460,000 clones, 89% of which are singletons. The sample originates from a study of Ad26.COV2.S vaccination and SARS-CoV-2 variants. Study background: Each vaccinee took Ad26.COV2.S intramuscularly, once or twice 56 days apart. Study outcomes and limitations: The placebo group had lower spike-specific TCR breadth than the vaccine recipients did. Placebo recipients and vaccine recipients were similar in non-spike TCR breadth.

The germline gives CDR1 SGHNT, CDR2 YENEEA. This CDR3 has 15 residues. Trimming left V 5 bases short and J 0 bases short, with 10 bases between. Treatment described: some 19 received Ad26.COV2.S at low or high dose, single or two shots; a few received placebo; per-sample allocation not given. Sampling occurred on day 63 after the first vaccine or placebo injection. The rearrangement uses TRBV11-3 and TRBJ2-2; no clear D gene. The origin of this receptor is a person aged 18-60 years who received the Ad26.COV2.S COVID-19 vaccine or a placebo. The specimen was peripheral blood, collected in a trial of Ad26.COV2.S vaccine versus placebo. CDR3 bases: TGTGCCAGCAGCCCGGGCGGATCGAACACCGGGGAGCTGTTTTTT. As protein: CASSPGGSNTGELFF.